This TCR beta chain was documented in a study of regulatory T cells in long-lasting Graves disease. General observations from the study: Favored gene segments in persistent disease were TRBV28, TRBJ1-2 and TRBJ2-5.

Time point specified: newly diagnosed GD, antithyroid drugs for less than 3 months. PBMC-derived RNA was used for the TCR library. This clonotype was picked up a small number of times. The target antigen is unknown. This CDR3 region has 16 residues. Germline V gene lookup returns CDR1 KGHSH and CDR2 LQKENI. Germline trimming cut 5 bases from V and 3 bases from J; bases unmatched to any gene: 10. For TCR beta, libraries came from iRepertoire HTBI primers and Arm-PCR of CDR3 regions. A single record per CDR3 protein comes from TCRdb applying MiXCR to the multiplex PCR reads. The table includes 350,000 to 550,000 distinct CDR3 sequences, around 14% detected once. This sample was shared with a second study, whose subject was T cells in Graves' hyperthyroidism and ophthalmopathy. As that study records: The primer set for the first-round RT-PCR of the TCR CDR3 was HTBI.

This material consisted of peripheral blood mononuclear cells (PBMCs), taken at new diagnosis, from a patient treated with antithyroid drugs. This clonotype was obtained from a woman aged 25-40 years with Graves disease. V is TRBV18 and J is TRBJ2-7, with 10 bases that match TRBD2. CDR3 loop: CASSNPIAGGDYEQYF. As DNA, the CDR3 is TGTGCCAGCTCAAATCCCATAGCGGGAGGTGACTACGAGCAGTACTTC.